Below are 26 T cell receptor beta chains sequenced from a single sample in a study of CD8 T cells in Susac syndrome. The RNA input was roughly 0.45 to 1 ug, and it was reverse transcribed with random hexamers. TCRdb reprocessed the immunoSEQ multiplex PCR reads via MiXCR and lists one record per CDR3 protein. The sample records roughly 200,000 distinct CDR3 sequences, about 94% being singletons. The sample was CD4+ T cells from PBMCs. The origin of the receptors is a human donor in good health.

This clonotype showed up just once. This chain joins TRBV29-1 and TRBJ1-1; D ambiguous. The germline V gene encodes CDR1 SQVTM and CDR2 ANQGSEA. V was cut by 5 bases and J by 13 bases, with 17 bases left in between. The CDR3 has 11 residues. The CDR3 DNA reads TGCAGCGTTTCCCTGACGGTGAAGCTTTTCTTT. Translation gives CSVSLTVKLFF.

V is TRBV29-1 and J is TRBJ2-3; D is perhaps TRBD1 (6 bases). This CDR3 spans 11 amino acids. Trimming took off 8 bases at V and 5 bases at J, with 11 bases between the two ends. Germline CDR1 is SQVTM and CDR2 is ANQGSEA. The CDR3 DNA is TGCAGCCCGGCCAGGGGAGATACGCAGTATTTT. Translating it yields CSPARGDTQYF.

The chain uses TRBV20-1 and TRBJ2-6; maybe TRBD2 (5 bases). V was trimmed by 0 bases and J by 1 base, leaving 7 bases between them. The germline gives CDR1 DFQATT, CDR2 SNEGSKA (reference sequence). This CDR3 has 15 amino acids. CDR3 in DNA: TGCAGTGCTAGAGAGAGGACTTCTGGGGCCAACGTCCTGACTTTC. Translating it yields CSARERTSGANVLTF.

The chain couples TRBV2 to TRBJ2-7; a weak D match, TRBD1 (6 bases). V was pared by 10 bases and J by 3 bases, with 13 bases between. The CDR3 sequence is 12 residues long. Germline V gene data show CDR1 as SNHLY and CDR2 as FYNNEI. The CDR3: CATQGSSYEQYF. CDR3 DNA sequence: TGTGCCACCCAGGGGTCTAGCTACGAGCAGTACTTC.

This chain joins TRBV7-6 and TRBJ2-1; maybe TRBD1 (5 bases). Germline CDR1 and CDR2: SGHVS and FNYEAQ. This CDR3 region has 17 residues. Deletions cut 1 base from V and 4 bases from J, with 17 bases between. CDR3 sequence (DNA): TGTGCCAGCAGCTTAGTGGCTGGTCAGGGAAGTTACAATGAGCAGTTCTTC. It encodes CASSLVAGQGSYNEQFF.

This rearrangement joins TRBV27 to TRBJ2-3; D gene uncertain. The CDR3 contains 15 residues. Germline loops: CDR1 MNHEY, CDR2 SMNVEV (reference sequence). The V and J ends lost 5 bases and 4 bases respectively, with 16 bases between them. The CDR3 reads CASSPAASRSDTQYF. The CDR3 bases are TGTGCCAGCAGTCCAGCTGCGAGTAGGTCAGATACGCAGTATTTT.

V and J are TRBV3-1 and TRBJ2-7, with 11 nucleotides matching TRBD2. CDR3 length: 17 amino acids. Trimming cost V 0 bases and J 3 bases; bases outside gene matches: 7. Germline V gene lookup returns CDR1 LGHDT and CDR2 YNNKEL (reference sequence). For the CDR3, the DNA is TGTGCCAGCAGCCAAGAACAACTAGCGGGGGCTATCTACGAGCAGTACGTC. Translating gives CASSQEQLAGAIYEQYV.

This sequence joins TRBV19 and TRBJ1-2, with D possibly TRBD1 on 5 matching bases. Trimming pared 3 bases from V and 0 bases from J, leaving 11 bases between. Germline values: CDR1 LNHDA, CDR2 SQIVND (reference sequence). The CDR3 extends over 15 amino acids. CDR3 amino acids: CASSMTRGANYGYTF. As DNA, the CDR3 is TGTGCCAGTAGTATGACCCGGGGGGCTAACTATGGCTACACCTTC.

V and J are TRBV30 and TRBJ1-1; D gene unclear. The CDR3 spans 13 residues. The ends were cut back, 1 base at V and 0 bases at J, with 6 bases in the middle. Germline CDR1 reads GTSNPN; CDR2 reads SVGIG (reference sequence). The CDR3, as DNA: TGTGCCTGGAGTGGAGCATTGAACACTGAAGCTTTCTTT. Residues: CAWSGALNTEAFF.

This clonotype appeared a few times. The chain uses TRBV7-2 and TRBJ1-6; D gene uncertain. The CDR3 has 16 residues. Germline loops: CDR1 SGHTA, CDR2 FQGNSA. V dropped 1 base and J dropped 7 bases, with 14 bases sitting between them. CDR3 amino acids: CASSLVGVSRNSPLHF. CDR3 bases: TGTGCCAGCAGCTTAGTTGGAGTGTCCCGGAATTCACCCCTCCACTTT.

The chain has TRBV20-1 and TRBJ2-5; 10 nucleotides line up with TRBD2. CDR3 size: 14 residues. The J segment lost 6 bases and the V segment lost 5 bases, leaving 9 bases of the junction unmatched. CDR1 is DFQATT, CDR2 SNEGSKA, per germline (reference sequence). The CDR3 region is CSAAVSGGRKTQYF. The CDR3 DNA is TGCAGTGCTGCCGTTAGCGGGGGGAGGAAGACCCAGTACTTC.

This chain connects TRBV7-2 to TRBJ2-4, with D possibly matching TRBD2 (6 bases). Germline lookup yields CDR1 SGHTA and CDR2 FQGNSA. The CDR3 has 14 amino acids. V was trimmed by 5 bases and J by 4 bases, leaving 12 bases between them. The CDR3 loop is CASSTSGTKNIQYF. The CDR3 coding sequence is TGTGCCAGCAGCACTTCCGGGACTAAAAACATTCAGTACTTC.

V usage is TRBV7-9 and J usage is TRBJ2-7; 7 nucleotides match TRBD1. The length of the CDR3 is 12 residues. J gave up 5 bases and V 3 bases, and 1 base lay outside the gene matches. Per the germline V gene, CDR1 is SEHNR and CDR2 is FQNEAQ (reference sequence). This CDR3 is CASSFDRDEQYV. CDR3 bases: TGTGCCAGCAGCTTTGACAGGGACGAGCAGTACGTC.

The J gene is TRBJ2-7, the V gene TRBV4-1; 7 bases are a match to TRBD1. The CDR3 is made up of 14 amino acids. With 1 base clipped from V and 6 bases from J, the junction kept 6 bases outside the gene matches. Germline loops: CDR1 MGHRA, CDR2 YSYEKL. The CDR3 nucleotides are TGCGCCAGCAGCCAAGCGAGACAGGGATCCGAGCAGTACTTC. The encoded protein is CASSQARQGSEQYF.

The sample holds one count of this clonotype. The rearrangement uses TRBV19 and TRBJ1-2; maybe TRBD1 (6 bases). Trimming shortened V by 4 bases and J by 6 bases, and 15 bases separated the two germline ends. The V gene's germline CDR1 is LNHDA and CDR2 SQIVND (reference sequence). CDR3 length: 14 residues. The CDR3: CASSTPAGENGYTF. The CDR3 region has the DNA TGTGCCAGTAGTACCCCGGCAGGGGAGAATGGCTACACCTTC.

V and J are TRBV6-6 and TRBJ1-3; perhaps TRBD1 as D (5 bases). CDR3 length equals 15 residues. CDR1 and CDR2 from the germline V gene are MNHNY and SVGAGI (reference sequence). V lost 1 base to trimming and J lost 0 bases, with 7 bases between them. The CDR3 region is CASSYYRSSGNTIYF. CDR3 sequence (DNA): TGTGCCAGCAGTTACTACAGGAGCTCTGGAAACACCATATATTTT.

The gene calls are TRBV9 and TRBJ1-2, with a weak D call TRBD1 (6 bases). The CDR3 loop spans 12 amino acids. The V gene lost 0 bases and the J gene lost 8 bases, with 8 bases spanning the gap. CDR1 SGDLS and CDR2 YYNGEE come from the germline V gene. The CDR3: CASSVGRGGYTF. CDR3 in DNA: TGTGCCAGCAGCGTAGGGAGGGGGGGCTACACCTTC.

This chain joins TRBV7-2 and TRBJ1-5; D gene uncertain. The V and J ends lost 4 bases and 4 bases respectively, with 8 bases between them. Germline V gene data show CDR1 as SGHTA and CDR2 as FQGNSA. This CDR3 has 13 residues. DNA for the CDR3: TGTGCCAGCAGCTACGGACCAAATCAGCCCCAGCATTTT. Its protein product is CASSYGPNQPQHF.

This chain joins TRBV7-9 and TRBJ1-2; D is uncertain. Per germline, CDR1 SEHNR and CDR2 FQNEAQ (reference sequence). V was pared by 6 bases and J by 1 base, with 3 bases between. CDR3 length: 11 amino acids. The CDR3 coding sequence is TGTGCCAGCAGGGATAACTATGGCTACACCTTC. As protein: CASRDNYGYTF.

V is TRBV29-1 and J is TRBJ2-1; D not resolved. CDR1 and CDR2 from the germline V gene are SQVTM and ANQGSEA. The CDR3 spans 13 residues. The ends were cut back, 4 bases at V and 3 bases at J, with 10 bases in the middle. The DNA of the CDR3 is TGCAGCGTTGGCCTTGGGAACTACAATGAGCAGTTCTTC. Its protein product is CSVGLGNYNEQFF.

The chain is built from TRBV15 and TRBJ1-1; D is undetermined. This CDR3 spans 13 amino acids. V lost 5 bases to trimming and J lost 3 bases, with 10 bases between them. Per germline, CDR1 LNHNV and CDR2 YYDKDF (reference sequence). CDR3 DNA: TGTGCCACCAGCCGACTAGCTGACACTGAAGCTTTCTTT. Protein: CATSRLADTEAFF.

Here the CDR3 reads CASSQTGAQMNTEAFF. The CDR3 DNA reads TGTGCCAGCAGCCAAACAGGGGCACAAATGAACACTGAAGCTTTCTTT. This chain joins TRBV3-1 and TRBJ1-1, with TRBD1 identical over 7 bases. The CDR3 is 16 amino acids. The V and J ends lost 2 bases and 0 bases, in that order; junction bases with no gene match: 6. CDR1 LGHDT and CDR2 YNNKEL come from the germline V gene (reference sequence).

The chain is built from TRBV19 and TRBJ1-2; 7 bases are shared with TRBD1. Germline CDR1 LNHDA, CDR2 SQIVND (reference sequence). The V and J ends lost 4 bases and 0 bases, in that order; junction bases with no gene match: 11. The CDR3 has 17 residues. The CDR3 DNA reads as TGTGCCAGTAGTACGACCTACGGCACAGGGGCTAACTATGGCTACACCTTC. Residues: CASSTTYGTGANYGYTF.

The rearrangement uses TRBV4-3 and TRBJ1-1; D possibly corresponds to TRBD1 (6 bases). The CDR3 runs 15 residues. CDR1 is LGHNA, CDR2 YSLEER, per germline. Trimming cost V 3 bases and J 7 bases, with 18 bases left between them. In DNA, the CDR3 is TGCGCCAGCAGCCAGGCCATTCAGGGGCAAATTGAAGCTTTCTTT. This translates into CASSQAIQGQIEAFF.

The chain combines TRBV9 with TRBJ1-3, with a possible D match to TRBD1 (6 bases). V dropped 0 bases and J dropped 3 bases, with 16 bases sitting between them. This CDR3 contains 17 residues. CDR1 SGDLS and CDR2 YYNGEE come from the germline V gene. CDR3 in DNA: TGTGCCAGCAGCGTAGGATCACAGGGAGTGGGTGGAAACACCATATATTTT. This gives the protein CASSVGSQGVGGNTIYF.

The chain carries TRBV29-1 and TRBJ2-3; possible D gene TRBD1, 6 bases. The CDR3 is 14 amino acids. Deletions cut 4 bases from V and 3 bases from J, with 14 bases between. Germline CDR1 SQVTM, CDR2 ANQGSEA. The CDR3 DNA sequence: TGCAGCGTTGTAACGGCAGGGGTAACAGATACGCAGTATTTT. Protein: CSVVTAGVTDTQYF.